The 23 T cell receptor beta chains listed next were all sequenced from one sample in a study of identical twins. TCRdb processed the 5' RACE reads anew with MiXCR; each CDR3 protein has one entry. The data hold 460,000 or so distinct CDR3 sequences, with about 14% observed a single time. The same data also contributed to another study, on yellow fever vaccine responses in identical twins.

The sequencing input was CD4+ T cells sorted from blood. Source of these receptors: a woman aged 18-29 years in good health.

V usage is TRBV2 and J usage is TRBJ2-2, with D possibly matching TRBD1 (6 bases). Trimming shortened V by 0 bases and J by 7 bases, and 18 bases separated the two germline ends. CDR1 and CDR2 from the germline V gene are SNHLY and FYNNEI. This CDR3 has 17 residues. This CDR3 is CASSEALLGTYLGELFF. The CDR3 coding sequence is TGTGCCAGCAGTGAAGCCCTCCTGGGGACATACCTCGGGGAGCTGTTTTTT.

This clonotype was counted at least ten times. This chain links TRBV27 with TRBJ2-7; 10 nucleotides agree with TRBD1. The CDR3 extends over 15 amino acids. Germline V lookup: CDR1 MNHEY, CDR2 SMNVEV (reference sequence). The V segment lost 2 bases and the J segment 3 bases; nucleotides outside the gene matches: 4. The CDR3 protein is CASSLVGTGVYEQYF. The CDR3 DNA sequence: TGTGCCAGCAGTTTAGTGGGGACAGGGGTCTACGAGCAGTACTTC.

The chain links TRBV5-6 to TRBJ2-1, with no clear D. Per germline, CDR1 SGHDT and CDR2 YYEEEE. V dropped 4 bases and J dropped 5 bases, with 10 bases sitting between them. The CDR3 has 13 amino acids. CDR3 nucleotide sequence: TGTGCCAGCAGCCCCGGGCTGCACAATGAGCAGTTCTTC. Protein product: CASSPGLHNEQFF.

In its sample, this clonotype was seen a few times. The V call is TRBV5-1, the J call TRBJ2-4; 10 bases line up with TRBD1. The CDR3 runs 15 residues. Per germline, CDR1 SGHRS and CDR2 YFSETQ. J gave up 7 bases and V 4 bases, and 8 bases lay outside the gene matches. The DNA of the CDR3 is TGCGCCAGCAGCACGACTCCGGGACAGGGGAACATTCAGTACTTC. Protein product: CASSTTPGQGNIQYF. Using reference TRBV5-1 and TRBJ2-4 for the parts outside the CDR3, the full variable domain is KAGVTQTPRYLIKTRGQQVTLSCSPISGHRSVSWYQQTPGQGLQFLFEYFSETQRNKGNFPGRFSGRQFSNSRSEMNVSTLELGDSALYLCASSTTPGQGNIQYFGAGTRLSVL.

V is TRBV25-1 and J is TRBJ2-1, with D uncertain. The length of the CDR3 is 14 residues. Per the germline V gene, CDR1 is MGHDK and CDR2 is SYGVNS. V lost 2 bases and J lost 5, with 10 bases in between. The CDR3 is CASSELGLNNEQFF. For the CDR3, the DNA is TGTGCCAGCAGTGAACTGGGATTGAACAATGAGCAGTTCTTC. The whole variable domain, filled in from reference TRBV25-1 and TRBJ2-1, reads EADIYQTPRYLVIGTGKKITLECSQTMGHDKMYWYQQDPGMELHLIHYSYGVNSTEKGDLSSESTVSRIRTEHFPLTLESARPSHTSQYLCASSELGLNNEQFFGPGTRLTVL.

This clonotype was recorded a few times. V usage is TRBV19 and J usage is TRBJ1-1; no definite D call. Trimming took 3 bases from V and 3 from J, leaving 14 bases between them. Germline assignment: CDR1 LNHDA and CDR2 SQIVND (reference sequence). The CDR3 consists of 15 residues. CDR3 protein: CASSMGALLYTEAFF. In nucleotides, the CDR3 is TGTGCCAGTAGTATGGGCGCGTTACTTTACACTGAAGCTTTCTTT.

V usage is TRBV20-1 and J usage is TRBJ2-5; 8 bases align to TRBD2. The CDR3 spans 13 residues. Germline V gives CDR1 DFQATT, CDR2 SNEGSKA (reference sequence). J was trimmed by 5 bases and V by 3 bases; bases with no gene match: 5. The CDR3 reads CSASRGGRETQYF. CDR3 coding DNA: TGCAGTGCTAGTCGGGGGGGCCGGGAGACCCAGTACTTC.

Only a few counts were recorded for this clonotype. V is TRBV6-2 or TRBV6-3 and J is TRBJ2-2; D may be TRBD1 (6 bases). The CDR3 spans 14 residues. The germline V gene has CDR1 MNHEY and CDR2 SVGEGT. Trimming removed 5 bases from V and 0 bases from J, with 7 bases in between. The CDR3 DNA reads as TGTGCCAGCAGTGGACAGTCGAACACCGGGGAGCTGTTTTTT. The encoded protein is CASSGQSNTGELFF.

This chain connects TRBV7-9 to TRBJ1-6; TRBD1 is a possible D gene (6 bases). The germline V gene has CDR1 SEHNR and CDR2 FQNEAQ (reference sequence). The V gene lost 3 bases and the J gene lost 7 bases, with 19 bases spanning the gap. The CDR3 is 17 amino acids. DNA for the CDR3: TGTGCCAGCAGCTTCAGCAGTGGAACAGGGAAAAATTCACCCCTCCACTTT. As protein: CASSFSSGTGKNSPLHF.

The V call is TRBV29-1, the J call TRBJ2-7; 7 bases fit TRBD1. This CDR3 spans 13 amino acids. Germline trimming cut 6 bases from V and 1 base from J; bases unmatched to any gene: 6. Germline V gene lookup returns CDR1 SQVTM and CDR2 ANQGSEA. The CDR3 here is CSVQTGVSYEQYF. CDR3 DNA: TGCAGCGTGCAAACAGGGGTTTCCTACGAGCAGTACTTC.

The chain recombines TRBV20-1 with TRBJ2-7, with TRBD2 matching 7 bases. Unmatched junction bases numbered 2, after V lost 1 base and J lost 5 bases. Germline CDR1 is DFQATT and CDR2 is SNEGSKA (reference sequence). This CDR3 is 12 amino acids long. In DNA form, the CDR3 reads TGCAGTGCTAGAGGGGGAGGGAACGAGCAGTACTTC. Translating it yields CSARGGGNEQYF.

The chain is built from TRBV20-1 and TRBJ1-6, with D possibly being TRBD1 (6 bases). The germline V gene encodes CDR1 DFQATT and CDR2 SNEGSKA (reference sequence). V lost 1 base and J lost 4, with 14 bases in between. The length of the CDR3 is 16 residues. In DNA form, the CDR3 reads TGCAGTGCTAGAGGTGGGCAGGGGACATATAATTCACCCCTCCACTTT. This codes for CSARGGQGTYNSPLHF.

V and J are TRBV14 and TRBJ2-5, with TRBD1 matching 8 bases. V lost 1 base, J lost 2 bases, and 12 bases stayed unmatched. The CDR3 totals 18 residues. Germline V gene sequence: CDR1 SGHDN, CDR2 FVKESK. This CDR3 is CASSQVGFGTGPQETQYF. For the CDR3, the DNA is TGTGCCAGCAGCCAAGTGGGTTTTGGGACAGGACCTCAAGAGACCCAGTACTTC. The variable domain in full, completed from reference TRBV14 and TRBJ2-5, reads EAGVTQFPSHSVIEKGQTVTLRCDPISGHDNLYWYRRVMGKEIKFLLHFVKESKQDESGMPNNRFLAERTGGTYSTLKVQPAELEDSGVYFCASSQVGFGTGPQETQYFGPGTRLLVL.

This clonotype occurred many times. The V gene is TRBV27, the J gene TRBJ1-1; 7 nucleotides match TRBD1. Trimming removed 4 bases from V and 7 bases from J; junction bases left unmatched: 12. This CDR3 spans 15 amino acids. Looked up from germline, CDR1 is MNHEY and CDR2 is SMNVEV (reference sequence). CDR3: CASSSLGGAKGEAFF. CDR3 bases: TGTGCCAGCAGTTCCTTAGGGGGCGCGAAGGGTGAAGCTTTCTTT.

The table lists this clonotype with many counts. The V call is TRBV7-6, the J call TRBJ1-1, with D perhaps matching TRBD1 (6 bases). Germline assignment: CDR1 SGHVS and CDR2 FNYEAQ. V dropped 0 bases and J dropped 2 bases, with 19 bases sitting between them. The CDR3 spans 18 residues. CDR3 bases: TGTGCCAGCAGCTTAGCCCCCCCAGGGGCGAAGGGAAACACTGAAGCTTTCTTT. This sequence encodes CASSLAPPGAKGNTEAFF.

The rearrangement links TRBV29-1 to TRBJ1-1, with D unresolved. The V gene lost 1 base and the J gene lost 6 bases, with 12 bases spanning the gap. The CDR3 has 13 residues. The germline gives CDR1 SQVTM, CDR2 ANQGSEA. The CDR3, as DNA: TGCAGCGTTGAAGGGGGTGGGTACTCTGAAGCTTTCTTT. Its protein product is CSVEGGGYSEAFF.

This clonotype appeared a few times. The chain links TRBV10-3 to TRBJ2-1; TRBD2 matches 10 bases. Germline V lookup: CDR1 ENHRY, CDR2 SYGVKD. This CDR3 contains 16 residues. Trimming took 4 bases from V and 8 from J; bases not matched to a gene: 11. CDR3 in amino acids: CAISGDGSSGSHEQFF. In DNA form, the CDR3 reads TGTGCCATCAGTGGAGACGGGTCTAGCGGGAGTCATGAGCAGTTCTTC.

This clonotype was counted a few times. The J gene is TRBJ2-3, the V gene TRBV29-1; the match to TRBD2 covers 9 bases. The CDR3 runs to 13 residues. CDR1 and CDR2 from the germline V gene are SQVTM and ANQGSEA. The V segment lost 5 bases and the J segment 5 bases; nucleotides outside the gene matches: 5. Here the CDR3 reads CSVRVAGVDTQYF. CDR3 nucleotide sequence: TGCAGCGTTAGGGTAGCGGGGGTAGATACGCAGTATTTT.

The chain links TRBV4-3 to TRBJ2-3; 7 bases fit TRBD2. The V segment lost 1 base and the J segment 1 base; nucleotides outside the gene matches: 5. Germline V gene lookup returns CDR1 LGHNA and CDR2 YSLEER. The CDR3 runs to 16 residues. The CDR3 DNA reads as TGCGCCAGCAGCCAAGTTGGCCTAGCGGGCACAGATACGCAGTATTTT. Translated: CASSQVGLAGTDTQYF.

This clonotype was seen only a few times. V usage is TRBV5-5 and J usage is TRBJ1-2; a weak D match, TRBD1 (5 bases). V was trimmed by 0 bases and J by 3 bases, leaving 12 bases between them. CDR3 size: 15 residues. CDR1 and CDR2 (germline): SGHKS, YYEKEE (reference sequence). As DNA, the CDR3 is TGTGCCAGCAGCTTGGATAGACAGTCTTACTATGGCTACACCTTC. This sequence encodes CASSLDRQSYYGYTF.

DNA of the CDR3: TGTGCCAGCAGCTCCGGGACAGGGACTTTGCAGTACTTC. Encoded protein: CASSSGTGTLQYF. The chain employs TRBV7-2 and TRBJ2-7, with TRBD1 matching over 9 bases. With 4 bases clipped from V and 9 bases from J, the junction kept 7 bases outside the gene matches. The CDR3 length is 13 residues. The germline V gene encodes CDR1 SGHTA and CDR2 FQGNSA.

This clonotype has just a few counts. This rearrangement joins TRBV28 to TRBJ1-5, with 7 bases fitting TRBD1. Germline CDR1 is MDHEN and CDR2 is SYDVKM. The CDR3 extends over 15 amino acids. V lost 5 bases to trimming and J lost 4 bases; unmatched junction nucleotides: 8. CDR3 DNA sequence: TGTGCCAGCAGTGCCGACAGGGTGGGGAATCAGCCCCAGCATTTT. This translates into CASSADRVGNQPQHF.

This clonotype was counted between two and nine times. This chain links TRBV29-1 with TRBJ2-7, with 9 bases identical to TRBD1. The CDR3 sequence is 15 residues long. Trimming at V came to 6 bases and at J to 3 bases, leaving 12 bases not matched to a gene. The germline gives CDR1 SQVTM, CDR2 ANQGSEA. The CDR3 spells CSVPGGQGGGYEQYF. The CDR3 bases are TGCAGCGTCCCAGGGGGACAGGGTGGGGGCTACGAGCAGTACTTC.